The T cell receptor (beta chain) described here comes from a study of cytotoxic CD8 clonotypes in ibrutinib-treated CLL. Study in general: Response samples were drawn at a median of about twelve months of treatment, range 6 to 36. Study-level results: Baseline clonality, above age-matched healthy donor levels, tracked circulating CD8+ T-cell counts. Clonality climbed at ibrutinib response, then dropped toward baseline at progression. The study sampled sustained-remission and progressing patients at different times.

The method was immunoSEQ multiplex PCR; TCRdb's version includes in-frame clones alone and lacks a portion of them. The sample lists fewer than 45,000 clones; roughly 49% were seen once. Germline CDR1 reads MNHNY; CDR2 reads SVGAGI (reference sequence). The V segment lost 6 bases and the J segment 3 bases; nucleotides outside the gene matches: 5. The CDR3 consists of 14 residues. About this clone: Antigen: not known.

The rearrangement uses TRBV6-6 and TRBJ1-2, with 9 nucleotides matching TRBD1. The receptor's source is a human donor with chronic lymphocytic leukemia. Material: PBMCs, obtained before ibrutinib treatment. DNA of the CDR3: TGTGCCAGCAGGCCGGACAGGGGACACTATGGCTACACCTTC. This translates into CASRPDRGHYGYTF.